A selection of T cell receptor beta chains follows, all from one sample in a study of blood T cell repertoires in COVID-19. Method: immunoSEQ multiplex PCR; TCRdb's copy keeps in-frame clones and lacks some. The sample includes around 150,000 clones, around four fifths seen only once; the top ten take 6.2%. The sequenced sample consisted of PBMCs or T cells enriched from blood (not recorded which). Source of these receptors: a woman in her thirties or forties who had recovered from COVID-19. CDR3s include the opening cysteine and the closing phenylalanine or tryptophan.

TRBV27	TRBJ1-2	CASSSLSGGYGYTF
TRBV3-1/TRBV3-2	TRBJ1-2	CASSQDTGVGFGYTF
TRBV3-1/TRBV3-2	TRBJ2-3	CASSPSGERDHTDTQYF
TRBV6-5	TRBJ1-6	CASSTGEFNNSPLHF
TRBV5-8	TRBJ2-1	CASNTQGVYNEQFF
TRBV5-4	TRBJ2-7	CASSLPGTGRPYEQYF
TRBV6-5	TRBJ2-2	CASSPSRPGELFF
TRBV5-1	TRBJ2-7	CASSPPGSAGLSSEQYF
TRBV6-6	TRBJ1-4	CATTRGLGEKLFF
TRBV2	TRBJ1-2	CASSEGQGPNYGYTF
TRBV20-1	TRBJ1-5	CSASPGPNQPQHF